Listed below are T cell receptor beta chains from one sample, sequenced in a study of cytomegalovirus exposure and HLA in healthy donors. Clones were read by immunoSEQ multiplex PCR, and TCRdb kept only the in-frame ones, dropping some. This table has 300,000 or so clones, approximately 84% appearing once. The specimen sequenced was PBMCs. Receptors were obtained from a woman in her 40s in good health and CMV-seropositive. Each CDR3 is given with its conserved first and last residue. The D gene is left open where the match is weak. Rows may omit the clone size; those that give it use once, few, many or a size class.

abundance: .
d_gene: .
j_gene: TRBJ2-7
len: 14
v_gene: TRBV9
CDR3nt: TGTGCCAGCAGCGTAGCAGAGGGATTCGGCGAGCAGTACTTC
CDR3aa: CASSVAEGFGEQYF

abundance: .
d_gene: .
j_gene: TRBJ2-5
len: 15
v_gene: TRBV13
CDR3nt: TGTGCCAGCAGCTTACCCTCAGGGCACCAAGAGACCCAGTACTTC
CDR3aa: CASSLPSGHQETQYF

abundance: .
d_gene: TRBD2
j_gene: TRBJ2-3
len: 18
v_gene: TRBV7-8
CDR3nt: TGTGCCAGCAGCTCCAGCTTTCTAGCGGGGTTAATCACAGATACGCAGTATTTT
CDR3aa: CASSSSFLAGLITDTQYF

abundance: .
d_gene: .
j_gene: TRBJ2-5
len: 18
v_gene: TRBV5-8
CDR3nt: TGTGCCAGCAGCTTCCCCTGGGGGGGGAGAGGGGGACAAGAGACCCAGTACTTC
CDR3aa: CASSFPWGGRGGQETQYF

abundance: .
d_gene: TRBD1
j_gene: TRBJ1-2
len: 17
v_gene: TRBV30
CDR3nt: TGTGCCTGGAGCAGAAGCCATTTAACAGGGGCCGACTATGGCTACACCTTC
CDR3aa: CAWSRSHLTGADYGYTF

abundance: .
d_gene: .
j_gene: TRBJ1-2
len: 14
v_gene: TRBV9
CDR3nt: TGTGCCAGCAGCGTAGGGGAAGGGGTCTATGGCTACACCTTC
CDR3aa: CASSVGEGVYGYTF

abundance: .
d_gene: .
j_gene: TRBJ1-6
len: 14
v_gene: TRBV19
CDR3nt: TGTGCCAGTAGTCAGAGGGGGGGGAATTCACCCCTCCACTTT
CDR3aa: CASSQRGGNSPLHF

abundance: .
d_gene: TRBD2
j_gene: TRBJ2-1
len: 17
v_gene: TRBV9
CDR3nt: TGTGCCAGCAGCGCCCCCACCGGGACTAGCGGATACAATGAGCAGTTCTTC
CDR3aa: CASSAPTGTSGYNEQFF

abundance: once
d_gene: .
j_gene: TRBJ2-1
len: 14
v_gene: TRBV19
CDR3nt: TGTGCCAGTAGTCTCCCGCGGGACTACAATGAGCAGTTCTTC
CDR3aa: CASSLPRDYNEQFF

abundance: .
d_gene: .
j_gene: TRBJ1-3
len: 17
v_gene: TRBV19
CDR3nt: TGTGCCAGTACCCACAGGAGCGGGACTGTCTCTGGAAACACCATATATTTT
CDR3aa: CASTHRSGTVSGNTIYF

abundance: .
d_gene: TRBD2
j_gene: TRBJ2-7
len: 15
v_gene: TRBV11-2
CDR3nt: TGTGCCAGCAGCCCTACTAGCGGGAGACCCTACGAGCAGTACTTC
CDR3aa: CASSPTSGRPYEQYF

abundance: .
d_gene: .
j_gene: TRBJ2-7
len: 12
v_gene: TRBV7-8
CDR3nt: TGTGCCAGCAGCTTAAGGACTTACGAGCAGTACTTC
CDR3aa: CASSLRTYEQYF

abundance: once
d_gene: .
j_gene: TRBJ2-7
len: 13
v_gene: TRBV19
CDR3nt: TGTGCCAGTAGTGCCAGGGGGGATTACGAGCAGTACTTC
CDR3aa: CASSARGDYEQYF

abundance: once
d_gene: .
j_gene: TRBJ1-3
len: 16
v_gene: TRBV7-6
CDR3nt: TGTGCCAGCTCCCTCAGAACACAGGGTGGAGGAAACACCATATATTTT
CDR3aa: CASSLRTQGGGNTIYF

abundance: .
d_gene: .
j_gene: TRBJ1-1
len: 16
v_gene: TRBV5-6
CDR3nt: TGTGCCAGCAGCCCCACAGGGCCCCGGGGAGACACTGAAGCTTTCTTT
CDR3aa: CASSPTGPRGDTEAFF

abundance: .
d_gene: TRBD1
j_gene: TRBJ1-5
len: 12
v_gene: TRBV7-9
CDR3nt: TGTGCCAGCAGCAGGGACAGCCAGCCCCAGCATTTT
CDR3aa: CASSRDSQPQHF

abundance: once
d_gene: TRBD1
j_gene: TRBJ2-7
len: 16
v_gene: TRBV4-3
CDR3nt: TGCGCCAGCAGCCACTCCGGGACAGATACCTCCTACGAGCAGTACTTC
CDR3aa: CASSHSGTDTSYEQYF

abundance: once
d_gene: .
j_gene: TRBJ2-4
len: 15
v_gene: TRBV30
CDR3nt: TGTGCCTGGAGTGTAGGCGGGGTAGCCAAAAACATTCAGTACTTC
CDR3aa: CAWSVGGVAKNIQYF

abundance: .
d_gene: TRBD1
j_gene: TRBJ2-2
len: 15
v_gene: TRBV6-5
CDR3nt: TGTGCCAGCAGTTTCGGACAGGGGAACACCGGGGAGCTGTTTTTT
CDR3aa: CASSFGQGNTGELFF

abundance: .
d_gene: TRBD2
j_gene: TRBJ2-7
len: 17
v_gene: TRBV5-1
CDR3nt: TGCGCCAGCAGCTTGACAGGCGGGAGCCTGACCTCCTACGAGCAGTACTTC
CDR3aa: CASSLTGGSLTSYEQYF

abundance: .
d_gene: TRBD2
j_gene: TRBJ2-7
len: 14
v_gene: TRBV5-1
CDR3nt: TGCGCCAGCAGCTTGGCGGCGGGAGCAGACGAGCAGTACTTC
CDR3aa: CASSLAAGADEQYF

abundance: .
d_gene: .
j_gene: TRBJ2-7
len: 13
v_gene: TRBV7-2
CDR3nt: TGTGCCAGCAGCTTAGCTTTGCGTTACGAGCAGTACTTC
CDR3aa: CASSLALRYEQYF

abundance: .
d_gene: TRBD1
j_gene: TRBJ1-3
len: 18
v_gene: TRBV4-1
CDR3nt: TGCGCCAGCAGCCAAGGATCGGGACAGGGATATTCTGGAAACACCATATATTTT
CDR3aa: CASSQGSGQGYSGNTIYF

abundance: .
d_gene: .
j_gene: TRBJ2-7
len: 15
v_gene: TRBV5-6
CDR3nt: TGTGCCAGCAGCCGTTGGACAGTCCTCTCCTACGAGCAGTACTTC
CDR3aa: CASSRWTVLSYEQYF

abundance: .
d_gene: .
j_gene: TRBJ2-7
len: 15
v_gene: TRBV19
CDR3nt: TGTGCCAGTAGTCCCGGGCTTGGGGGCATCTACGAGCAGTACTTC
CDR3aa: CASSPGLGGIYEQYF

abundance: .
d_gene: TRBD2
j_gene: TRBJ2-1
len: 20
v_gene: TRBV11-3
CDR3nt: TGTGCCAGCAGCTCAAGCCCACTAGCGGGAGGGATGAGCTCCTACAATGAGCAGTTCTTC
CDR3aa: CASSSSPLAGGMSSYNEQFF

abundance: .
d_gene: TRBD2
j_gene: TRBJ2-1
len: 15
v_gene: TRBV6-5
CDR3nt: TGTGCCAGCAGCCGGACTAGCGGGTTCTACAATGAGCAGTTCTTC
CDR3aa: CASSRTSGFYNEQFF

abundance: .
d_gene: .
j_gene: TRBJ2-7
len: 15
v_gene: TRBV5-5
CDR3nt: TGTGCCAGCAGCTTGGCAGGGGTTATTTATTACGGGCAGTACTTC
CDR3aa: CASSLAGVIYYGQYF

abundance: .
d_gene: .
j_gene: TRBJ2-2
len: 14
v_gene: TRBV7-3
CDR3nt: TGTGCCAGCAGCCCGACAGGAAACACCGGGGAGCTGTTTTTT
CDR3aa: CASSPTGNTGELFF

abundance: few
d_gene: TRBD2
j_gene: TRBJ2-1
len: 14
v_gene: TRBV29-1
CDR3nt: TGCAGCGTTCTGGGACTAGCGGATCACAATGAGCAGTTCTTC
CDR3aa: CSVLGLADHNEQFF

abundance: .
d_gene: .
j_gene: TRBJ1-2
len: 16
v_gene: TRBV5-1
CDR3nt: TGCGCCAGCAGCTTGATGATGTCAGGGCAGGGCTATGGCTACACCTTC
CDR3aa: CASSLMMSGQGYGYTF

abundance: .
d_gene: .
j_gene: TRBJ1-1
len: 15
v_gene: TRBV28
CDR3nt: TGTGCCAGCAGTGCATCCGGGATAATGAACACTGAAGCTTTCTTT
CDR3aa: CASSASGIMNTEAFF

abundance: .
d_gene: TRBD1
j_gene: TRBJ1-3
len: 18
v_gene: TRBV9
CDR3nt: TGTGCCAGCAGCGTAGGTCCAGGGGGTGCTAGCTCTGGAAACACCATATATTTT
CDR3aa: CASSVGPGGASSGNTIYF

abundance: .
d_gene: .
j_gene: TRBJ1-2
len: 14
v_gene: TRBV7-2
CDR3nt: TGTGCCAGCAGCCCATGGGGGGGGAGTTATGGCTACACCTTC
CDR3aa: CASSPWGGSYGYTF

abundance: .
d_gene: TRBD1
j_gene: TRBJ1-1
len: 15
v_gene: TRBV5-5
CDR3nt: TGTGCCAGCAGCGATAGGGACAGGGGGTACACTGAAGCTTTCTTT
CDR3aa: CASSDRDRGYTEAFF

abundance: .
d_gene: .
j_gene: TRBJ2-7
len: 11
v_gene: TRBV11-2
CDR3nt: TGTGCCAGCAGCTTTCTCTACGAGCAGTACTTC
CDR3aa: CASSFLYEQYF

abundance: .
d_gene: .
j_gene: TRBJ1-3
len: 16
v_gene: TRBV4-2
CDR3nt: TGTGCCAGCAGCCAAGTGTGGCAGGCGATTGGAAACACCATATATTTT
CDR3aa: CASSQVWQAIGNTIYF

abundance: .
d_gene: .
j_gene: TRBJ2-7
len: 14
v_gene: TRBV28
CDR3nt: TGTGCCAGCGGGCTAGCGCGTAACTCCTACGAGCAGTACTTC
CDR3aa: CASGLARNSYEQYF

abundance: .
d_gene: .
j_gene: TRBJ2-7
len: 16
v_gene: TRBV7-9
CDR3nt: TGTGCCAGCAGCTTAGCAGGACAGAGGGTTCCCTACGAGCAGTACTTC
CDR3aa: CASSLAGQRVPYEQYF

abundance: .
d_gene: .
j_gene: TRBJ1-1
len: 14
v_gene: TRBV5-6
CDR3nt: TGTGCCAGCAGCCTGACAGTACTGAACACTGAAGCTTTCTTT
CDR3aa: CASSLTVLNTEAFF

abundance: once
d_gene: .
j_gene: TRBJ1-3
len: 16
v_gene: TRBV7-9
CDR3nt: TGTGCCAGCCGAAGGGGAATTACAGGCTCTGGAAACACCATATATTTT
CDR3aa: CASRRGITGSGNTIYF

abundance: .
d_gene: TRBD1
j_gene: TRBJ2-2
len: 12
v_gene: TRBV30
CDR3nt: TGTGCCTGGGAAGGACAGGGCGAGGAGCTGTTTTTT
CDR3aa: CAWEGQGEELFF

abundance: .
d_gene: .
j_gene: TRBJ2-1
len: 14
v_gene: TRBV27
CDR3nt: TGTGCCAGCACTCGACTGATCGAGTCCCATGAGCAGTTCTTC
CDR3aa: CASTRLIESHEQFF

abundance: .
d_gene: TRBD1
j_gene: TRBJ1-4
len: 17
v_gene: TRBV28
CDR3nt: TGTGCCAGCAGCCCAGGGACAGGACGAAGATCTAATGAAAAACTGTTTTTT
CDR3aa: CASSPGTGRRSNEKLFF

abundance: .
d_gene: TRBD2
j_gene: TRBJ2-3
len: 16
v_gene: TRBV6-6
CDR3nt: TGTGCCAGCAGTTACGGGGGGGGGACTAGTGAAGATACGCAGTATTTT
CDR3aa: CASSYGGGTSEDTQYF

abundance: .
d_gene: TRBD1
j_gene: TRBJ2-7
len: 15
v_gene: TRBV28
CDR3nt: TGTGCCAGCAGTCCTCCGGGACAGGGGGGTGACGAGCAGTACTTC
CDR3aa: CASSPPGQGGDEQYF

abundance: few
d_gene: TRBD1
j_gene: TRBJ2-5
len: 14
v_gene: TRBV19
CDR3nt: TGTGCCAGTAGTATTACAGGGGGAGGTGAGACCCAGTACTTC
CDR3aa: CASSITGGGETQYF

abundance: .
d_gene: TRBD2
j_gene: TRBJ2-3
len: 17
v_gene: TRBV10-3
CDR3nt: TGTGCCATCAGTGCACTAGCGGGAAAAGGAAGCACAGATACGCAGTATTTT
CDR3aa: CAISALAGKGSTDTQYF

abundance: .
d_gene: .
j_gene: TRBJ1-5
len: 18
v_gene: TRBV27
CDR3nt: TGTGCCAGCAGTTTATCAGCCAGGGTCCCTTATAGCAATCAGCCCCAGCATTTT
CDR3aa: CASSLSARVPYSNQPQHF

abundance: .
d_gene: TRBD2
j_gene: TRBJ2-1
len: 20
v_gene: TRBV10-2
CDR3nt: TGCGCCAGCAGTGGGATCATACTAGCGGGAGGACCACCAAGATCCGATGAGCAGTTCTTC
CDR3aa: CASSGIILAGGPPRSDEQFF

abundance: .
d_gene: .
j_gene: TRBJ2-2
len: 15
v_gene: TRBV15
CDR3nt: TGTGCCACCGGCAGAGATCGGGGAGTCGCCGGGGAGCTGTTTTTT
CDR3aa: CATGRDRGVAGELFF

abundance: once
d_gene: TRBD1
j_gene: TRBJ1-6
len: 16
v_gene: TRBV10-3
CDR3nt: TGTGCCATCAGTGAGAGGGACAGCTCCTATAATTCACCCCTCCACTTT
CDR3aa: CAISERDSSYNSPLHF

abundance: .
d_gene: .
j_gene: TRBJ2-7
len: 15
v_gene: TRBV19
CDR3nt: TGTGCCAGTAGCCTCCGAAGTGACAGCGCCTACGAGCAGTACTTC
CDR3aa: CASSLRSDSAYEQYF

abundance: .
d_gene: TRBD2
j_gene: TRBJ2-3
len: 15
v_gene: TRBV6-6
CDR3nt: TGTGCCAGCAGTCAGGGACTAGCCCTCACAGATACGCAGTATTTT
CDR3aa: CASSQGLALTDTQYF

abundance: few
d_gene: TRBD1
j_gene: TRBJ1-1
len: 14
v_gene: TRBV25-1
CDR3nt: TGTGCCAGCAGTGATTCACAGGGGTACACTGAAGCTTTCTTT
CDR3aa: CASSDSQGYTEAFF

abundance: .
d_gene: TRBD1
j_gene: TRBJ2-7
len: 14
v_gene: TRBV28
CDR3nt: TGTGCCAGCAGTTTGGGACAGGGACGTTACGAGCAGTACTTC
CDR3aa: CASSLGQGRYEQYF